One and the same sample provided the 14 T cell receptor beta chains below, sequenced in a study of technical replicates of blood from a few donors. The protocol was immunoSEQ multiplex PCR, while the TCRdb copy is restricted to in-frame clones and leaves out a portion. The sample lists 85,000 to 100,000 clones, 95% seen once, with 0.2% to 0.25% in the top ten. The sequencing input was T cells isolated from PBMCs. Receptor source: a human donor in good health.

In DNA form, the CDR3 reads TGCGCCAGCAGTGAGCCCGCACCTAGCGGGGGGGGCCTCCCGGGGGGCACAGATACGCAGTATTTT. Translated, it gives CASSEPAPSGGGLPGGTDTQYF. The chain has TRBV10-1 and TRBJ2-3; 12 bases agree with TRBD2. The CDR3 runs 22 residues. The J segment lost 1 base and the V segment lost 2 bases, leaving 19 bases of the junction unmatched. Germline V CDR1 and CDR2: WNHNN, SYGVQD (reference sequence).

The chain carries TRBV6-5 and TRBJ1-2; D call uncertain. Germline loops: CDR1 MNHEY, CDR2 SVGAGI. The length of the CDR3 is 15 residues. Trimming removed 5 bases at V and 11 bases at J, with 24 bases between. CDR3 region: CASSPSGGQLGRYTF. The CDR3 DNA reads as TGTGCCAGCAGTCCTTCCGGTGGGCAGCTTGGAAGGTACACCTTC.

This chain uses TRBV7-9 with TRBJ2-7; no reliable D call. The CDR3 runs to 11 residues. From germline, CDR1 is SEHNR and CDR2 FQNEAQ (reference sequence). V lost 7 bases and J lost 1, with 5 bases in between. CDR3 residues: CASTPSYEQYF. CDR3 DNA sequence: TGTGCCAGCACCCCTTCCTACGAGCAGTACTTC.

J is TRBJ2-1 and V is TRBV29-1; TRBD1 might be the D (6 bases). CDR1 is SQVTM, CDR2 ANQGSEA, per germline. V shed 7 bases and J shed 10 bases, with 20 bases lying between them. There are 13 residues in the CDR3. The CDR3 reads CSAGQPNLWEQFF. The CDR3 nucleotides read TGCAGCGCTGGACAGCCCAATCTTTGGGAGCAGTTCTTC.

The count of this clone is one. The chain has TRBV6-5 and TRBJ2-6, with no clear D. The germline V and J ends were trimmed by 4 bases and 0 bases, with 7 bases remaining between them. There are 15 residues in the CDR3. Germline assignment: CDR1 MNHEY and CDR2 SVGAGI. The CDR3 DNA follows: TGTGCCAGCAGTTTACTTATCTCTGGGGCCAACGTCCTGACTTTC. Protein: CASSLLISGANVLTF.

This chain connects TRBV5-1 to TRBJ2-7; TRBD1 aligns across 9 bases. J was trimmed by 7 bases and V by 4 bases; bases with no gene match: 12. The CDR3 sequence is 15 residues long. Germline CDR1 is SGHRS and CDR2 is YFSETQ. The CDR3 is CASSQGTGLFPEQYF. The CDR3, as DNA: TGCGCCAGCAGCCAAGGGACAGGGTTATTCCCAGAGCAGTACTTC.

The CDR3 region has the DNA TGTGCCAGCAGGAACTATGAGGGCTACACCTTC. Encoded protein: CASRNYEGYTF. V is TRBV11-2 and J is TRBJ1-2, with D hard to call. There are 11 residues in the CDR3. V was shortened by 6 bases and J by 8 bases, with 10 bases between the two germline ends. Germline V gene data show CDR1 as SGHAT and CDR2 as FQNNGV.

This chain connects TRBV5-5 to TRBJ1-5; 7 nucleotides align to TRBD1. V lost 1 base, J lost 5 bases, and 0 bases stayed unmatched. CDR3 length equals 13 residues. Germline V lookup: CDR1 SGHKS, CDR2 YYEKEE (reference sequence). The CDR3: CASSLQGDQPQHF. The CDR3 DNA reads as TGTGCCAGCAGCTTGCAGGGGGATCAGCCCCAGCATTTT.

The chain is built from TRBV4-1 and TRBJ2-1; D is perhaps TRBD2 (5 bases). This CDR3 has 14 residues. The V gene lost 3 bases and the J gene lost 10 bases, with 16 bases spanning the gap. The germline gives CDR1 MGHRA, CDR2 YSYEKL. CDR3 protein: CASSHRLRLGEQFF. The DNA of the CDR3 is TGCGCCAGCAGCCACCGACTACGCCTGGGGGAGCAGTTCTTC.

V usage is TRBV5-1 and J usage is TRBJ2-5; 10 bases are shared with TRBD1. The germline gives CDR1 SGHRS, CDR2 YFSETQ. The CDR3 has 14 residues. Trimming cost V 3 bases and J 4 bases; bases outside gene matches: 3. CDR3 loop: CASSSTGGGETQYF. The CDR3 nucleotides are TGCGCCAGCAGCTCGACAGGGGGCGGAGAGACCCAGTACTTC.

The chain combines TRBV6-4 with TRBJ2-3, with TRBD2 matching 9 bases. V shed 8 bases, J shed 0 bases, and the junction held 6 bases outside the gene matches. CDR3 length equals 15 residues. Germline V gene sequence: CDR1 MRHNA, CDR2 SNTAGT. DNA for the CDR3: TGTGCCAGCGCCAGGACTAGCGTAAGCACAGATACGCAGTATTTT. Amino acid sequence: CASARTSVSTDTQYF.

The V gene is TRBV11-3, the J gene TRBJ1-2; the D gene is possibly TRBD1 (5 bases). V was pared by 0 bases and J by 1 base, with 6 bases between. The CDR3 covers 14 residues. Germline loops: CDR1 SGHNT, CDR2 YENEEA. The CDR3, as DNA: TGTGCCAGCAGCTTAGAAGGGGATAACTATGGCTACACCTTC. Its protein product is CASSLEGDNYGYTF.

The chain links TRBV25-1 to TRBJ2-7; the match to TRBD2 covers 10 bases. This CDR3 has 16 residues. With 4 bases clipped from V and 1 base from J, the junction kept 7 bases outside the gene matches. Germline values: CDR1 MGHDK, CDR2 SYGVNS. This CDR3 is CASSASGRAPSYEQYF. CDR3 DNA: TGTGCCAGCAGTGCGAGCGGGAGGGCGCCTTCCTACGAGCAGTACTTC.

V gene TRBV5-6 combines with J gene TRBJ2-7, with TRBD2 matching over 9 bases. CDR1 SGHDT and CDR2 YYEEEE come from the germline V gene. This CDR3 is built from 16 residues. Trimming at V came to 1 base and at J to 5 bases, leaving 10 bases not matched to a gene. The CDR3 DNA is TGTGCCAGCAGCTTGCTGGGACTAGCTCTTTTGAACGAGCAGTACTTC. As protein: CASSLLGLALLNEQYF.